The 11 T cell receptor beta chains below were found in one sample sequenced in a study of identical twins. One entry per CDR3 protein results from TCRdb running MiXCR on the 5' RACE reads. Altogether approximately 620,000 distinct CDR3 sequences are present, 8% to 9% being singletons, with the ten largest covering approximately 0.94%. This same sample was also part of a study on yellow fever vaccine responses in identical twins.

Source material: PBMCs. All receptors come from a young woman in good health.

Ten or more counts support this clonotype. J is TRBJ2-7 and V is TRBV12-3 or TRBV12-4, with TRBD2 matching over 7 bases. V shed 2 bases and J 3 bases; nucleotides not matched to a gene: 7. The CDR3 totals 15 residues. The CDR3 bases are TGTGCCAGCAGTTTATTTGGCGCGGGGGACTACGAGCAGTACTTC. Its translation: CASSLFGAGDYEQYF.

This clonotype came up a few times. CDR3 in amino acids: CSASLDGQQYF. CDR3 nucleotides: TGCAGTGCTAGCCTCGACGGGCAGCAGTACTTC. V gene TRBV20-1 combines with J gene TRBJ2-7; D is unresolved. The CDR3 consists of 11 residues. The V gene lost 3 bases and the J gene lost 8 bases, with 11 bases spanning the gap. Germline V lookup: CDR1 DFQATT, CDR2 SNEGSKA (reference sequence).

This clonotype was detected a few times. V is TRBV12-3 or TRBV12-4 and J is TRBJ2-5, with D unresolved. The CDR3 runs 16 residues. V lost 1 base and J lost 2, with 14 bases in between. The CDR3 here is CASSLGPELKQETQYF. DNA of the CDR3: TGTGCCAGCAGTTTAGGTCCGGAGTTAAAGCAAGAGACCCAGTACTTC.

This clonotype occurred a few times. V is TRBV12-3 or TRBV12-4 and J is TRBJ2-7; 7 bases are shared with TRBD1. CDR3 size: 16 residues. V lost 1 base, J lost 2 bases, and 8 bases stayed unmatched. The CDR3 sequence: CASSLGRQGVTYEQYF. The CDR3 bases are TGTGCCAGCAGTTTAGGACGACAGGGCGTTACCTACGAGCAGTACTTC.

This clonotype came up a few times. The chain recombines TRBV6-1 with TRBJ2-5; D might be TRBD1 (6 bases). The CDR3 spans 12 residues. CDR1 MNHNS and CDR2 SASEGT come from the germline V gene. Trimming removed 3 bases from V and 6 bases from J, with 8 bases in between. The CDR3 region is CASSDRGQTQYF. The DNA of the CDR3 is TGTGCCAGCAGTGACAGGGGACAGACCCAGTACTTC.

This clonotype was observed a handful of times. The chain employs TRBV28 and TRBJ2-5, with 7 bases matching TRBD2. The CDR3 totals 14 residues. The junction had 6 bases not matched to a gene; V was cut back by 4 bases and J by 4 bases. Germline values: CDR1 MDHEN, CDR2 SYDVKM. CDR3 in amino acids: CASSSGAGVETQYF. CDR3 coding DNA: TGTGCCAGCAGTTCTGGGGCGGGGGTAGAGACCCAGTACTTC.

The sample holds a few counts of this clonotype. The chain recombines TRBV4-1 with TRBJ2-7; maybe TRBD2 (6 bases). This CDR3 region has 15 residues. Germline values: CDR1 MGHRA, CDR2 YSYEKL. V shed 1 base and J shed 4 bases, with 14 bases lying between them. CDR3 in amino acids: CASSQVLGGVYEQYF. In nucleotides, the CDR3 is TGCGCCAGCAGCCAAGTCTTGGGAGGAGTGTACGAGCAGTACTTC.

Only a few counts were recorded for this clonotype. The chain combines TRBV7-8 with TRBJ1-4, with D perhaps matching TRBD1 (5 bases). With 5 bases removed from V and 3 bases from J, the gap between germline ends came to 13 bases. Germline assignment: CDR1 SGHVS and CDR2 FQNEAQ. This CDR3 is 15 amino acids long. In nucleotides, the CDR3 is TGTGCCAGCAGCGCTTGGGCCAGGGCTAATGAAAAACTGTTTTTT. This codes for CASSAWARANEKLFF.

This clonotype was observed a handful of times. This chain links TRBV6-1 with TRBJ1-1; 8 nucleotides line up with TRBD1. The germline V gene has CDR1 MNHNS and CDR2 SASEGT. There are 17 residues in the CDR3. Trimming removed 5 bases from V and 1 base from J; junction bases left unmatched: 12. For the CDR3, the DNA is TGTGCCAGCAGTACAATCGGACAGGGACCGAGGAACACTGAAGCTTTCTTT. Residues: CASSTIGQGPRNTEAFF.

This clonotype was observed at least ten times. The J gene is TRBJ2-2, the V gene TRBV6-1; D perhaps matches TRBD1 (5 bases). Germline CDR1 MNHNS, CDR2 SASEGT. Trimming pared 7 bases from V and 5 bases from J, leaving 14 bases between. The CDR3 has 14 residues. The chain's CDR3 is CASNPGQLTGELFF. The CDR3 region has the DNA TGTGCCAGCAACCCAGGGCAACTAACCGGGGAGCTGTTTTTT.

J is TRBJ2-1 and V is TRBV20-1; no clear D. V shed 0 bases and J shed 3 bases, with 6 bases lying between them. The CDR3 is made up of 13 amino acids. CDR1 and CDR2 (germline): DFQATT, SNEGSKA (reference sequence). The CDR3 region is CSARDHFYNEQFF. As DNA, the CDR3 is TGCAGTGCTAGAGATCACTTCTACAATGAGCAGTTCTTC.